Below are 14 T cell receptor beta chains sequenced from a single sample in a study of T cells of healthy individuals. Each CDR3 protein gets one entry after TCRdb re-called the 5' RACE reads with MiXCR. The sample includes approximately 50,000 distinct CDR3 sequences, approximately 15% seen only once; the top ten take 16%. These receptor sequences come from a human donor in good health.

This clonotype was counted between two and nine times. This sequence joins TRBV5-4 and TRBJ2-1, with TRBD2 matching over 9 bases. The V and J ends lost 4 bases and 14 bases, in that order; junction bases with no gene match: 19. Germline V gives CDR1 SGHNT, CDR2 YYREEE (reference sequence). The CDR3 consists of 16 residues. The CDR3 protein is CASSPAGRGRADKKFF. The DNA for the CDR3 is TGTGCCAGCAGCCCGGCGGGGCGCGGGAGGGCCGATAAGAAGTTCTTC.

The rearrangement links TRBV7-6 to TRBJ2-1; D uncertain. V lost 5 bases and J lost 5, with 16 bases in between. This CDR3 has 15 residues. Germline CDR1 is SGHVS and CDR2 is FNYEAQ. CDR3 region: CASSNSPPLNNEQFF. The CDR3 region has the DNA TGTGCCAGCAGCAATAGCCCCCCCTTAAACAATGAGCAGTTCTTC. Drawing the rest from reference TRBV7-6 and TRBJ2-1, the complete variable domain is GAGVSQSPRYKVTKRGQDVALRCDPISGHVSLYWYRQALGQGPEFLTYFNYEAQQDKSGLPNDRFSAERPEGSISTLTIQRTEQRDSAMYRCASSNSPPLNNEQFFGPGTRLTVL.

The sample holds many counts of this clonotype. The chain recombines TRBV7-8 with TRBJ2-1; 9 positions match TRBD1. Germline V gene sequence: CDR1 SGHVS, CDR2 FQNEAQ. This CDR3 has 14 amino acids. After removal of 1 base from V and 9 bases from J, the junction contained 4 bases not matched to a gene. The DNA for the CDR3 is TGTGCCAGCAGCTTAGGCCCGGACAGGGGTGAGCAGTTCTTC. This encodes CASSLGPDRGEQFF.

This chain uses TRBV2 with TRBJ1-6; possible D gene TRBD1, 6 bases. Trimming took off 2 bases at V and 3 bases at J, with 11 bases between the two ends. This CDR3 contains 16 residues. Germline V CDR1 and CDR2: SNHLY, FYNNEI. For the CDR3, the DNA is TGTGCCAGCAGTGAATCTAGGGGGGTCTATAATTCACCCCTCCACTTT. It translates to CASSESRGVYNSPLHF.

This clonotype came up a few times. The chain joins TRBV5-1 to TRBJ2-1; 12 bases fit TRBD2. Germline trimming cut 3 bases from V and 6 bases from J; bases unmatched to any gene: 10. This CDR3 comprises 17 residues. Germline values: CDR1 SGHRS, CDR2 YFSETQ. Here the CDR3 DNA reads TGCGCCAGCAGCTCCGAACCTCTAGCGGGGGGGTCCAATGAGCAGTTCTTC. Translating gives CASSSEPLAGGSNEQFF.

A note on this clonotype: The CDR3 end shows no conserved phenylalanine or tryptophan, and so a read error is likely. The chain uses TRBV2 and TRBJ2-3, with D tentatively TRBD1 (6 bases). The CDR3 runs to 15 residues. Trimming pared 8 bases from V and 2 bases from J, leaving 17 bases between. CDR1 and CDR2 (germline): SNHLY, FYNNEI. Here the CDR3 reads CASSQRDISTDTQYL. CDR3 bases: TGTGCCAGCTCACAGAGGGACATCTCCACAGATACGCAGTATTTG.

About this clonotype itself: The CDR3 does not close with the conserved phenylalanine or tryptophan, likely indicating a read error. The V call is TRBV12-3 or TRBV12-4, the J call TRBJ2-1; no clear D. Trimming cost V 5 bases and J 5 bases, with 1 base left between them. This CDR3 is 10 amino acids long. The CDR3 loop is CASSDNEQFS. DNA of the CDR3: TGTGCCAGCAGTGACAATGAGCAGTTCTCC.

This clonotype was observed a handful of times. This chain links TRBV20-1 with TRBJ2-7, with TRBD1 as a possible D gene (6 bases). The CDR3 covers 17 residues. Germline V CDR1 and CDR2: DFQATT, SNEGSKA (reference sequence). Trimming shortened V by 6 bases and J by 0 bases, and 24 bases separated the two germline ends. As DNA, the CDR3 is TGCAGTGCCACCATCTTAGGGCCCGGGACAAACTCCTACGAGCAGTACTTC. Its protein is CSATILGPGTNSYEQYF.

V is TRBV6-5 and J is TRBJ1-5; D unclear. This CDR3 has 14 residues. The germline gives CDR1 MNHEY, CDR2 SVGAGI. With 4 bases removed from V and 3 bases from J, the gap between germline ends came to 10 bases. The CDR3 bases are TGTGCCAGCAGTTGGACGGCTTTCAATCAGCCCCAGCATTTT. Protein sequence: CASSWTAFNQPQHF.

The chain is built from TRBV6-1 and TRBJ1-5; D unresolved. The CDR3 spans 13 residues. Trimming pared 5 bases from V and 5 bases from J, leaving 10 bases between. Germline V gives CDR1 MNHNS, CDR2 SASEGT. The CDR3 nucleotides read TGTGCCAGCAGTCGGAGGTTCGATCAGCCCCAGCATTTT. Amino acids: CASSRRFDQPQHF.

This clonotype was counted many times. This chain joins TRBV29-1 and TRBJ1-2; TRBD1 agrees at 7 bases. This CDR3 has 14 residues. The V gene end was trimmed by 2 bases and the J gene end by 1 base; junction bases not matched to a gene: 4. Germline loops: CDR1 SQVTM, CDR2 ANQGSEA. In nucleotides, the CDR3 is TGCAGCGTTGAACCGGGACAGCTTAACTATGGCTACACCTTC. Encoded protein: CSVEPGQLNYGYTF.

This clonotype was picked up a small number of times. The V gene is TRBV27, the J gene TRBJ2-5; 10 positions match TRBD2. The CDR3 covers 15 residues. Trimming removed 7 bases from V and 3 bases from J; junction bases left unmatched: 8. Germline values: CDR1 MNHEY, CDR2 SMNVEV (reference sequence). CDR3 residues: CASKILAGVKETQYF. The CDR3 DNA reads TGTGCCAGCAAAATTCTAGCGGGAGTAAAAGAGACCCAGTACTTC.

In the case of this clonotype: Here the CDR3 omits its conserved ending phenylalanine or tryptophan, so a read error is the likely source. The chain is built from TRBV27 and TRBJ2-7; no clear D gene. CDR1 and CDR2 (germline): MNHEY, SMNVEV (reference sequence). CDR3 length: 13 amino acids. With 2 bases removed from V and 4 bases from J, the gap between germline ends came to 9 bases. CDR3: CASSLQGGYEQYS. The CDR3 DNA sequence: TGTGCCAGCAGTTTACAAGGTGGATACGAGCAGTACTCC.

The chain employs TRBV29-1 and TRBJ1-5, with D unresolved. Trimming stripped 5 bases from V and 2 bases from J, with 13 bases between. Germline lookup yields CDR1 SQVTM and CDR2 ANQGSEA. The CDR3 covers 14 residues. The CDR3 loop reads CSVKTQDGNQPQHF. In DNA form, the CDR3 reads TGCAGCGTTAAAACTCAGGATGGCAATCAGCCCCAGCATTTT.